This T cell receptor (beta chain) was observed in a study of T cell repertoires in cytomegalovirus infection. In TCRdb, the reads were re-called with MiXCR into one record per CDR3 protein. The sample contains 300,000 to 400,000 distinct CDR3 sequences, 20% to 25% of which appear only once. CDR3 length equals 12 residues. Germline lookup yields CDR1 SGHVT and CDR2 SQSDAQ. The V and J ends lost 1 base and 15 bases respectively, with 14 bases between them. Notes on this clonotype: Its matching antigen is unknown.

The chain uses TRBV7-4 and TRBJ2-3; D is ambiguous. This clonotype was sampled from a human donor in good health (CMV status not recorded). Some clones in this sample may be carry-over from other donors' samples. The specimen comprised cultured PBMCs, sampled from culture after CMV antigen stimulation. The CDR3 DNA is TGTGCCAGCAGCTTAGGAGACCACCTACTTTATTTT. Translating gives CASSLGDHLLYF.